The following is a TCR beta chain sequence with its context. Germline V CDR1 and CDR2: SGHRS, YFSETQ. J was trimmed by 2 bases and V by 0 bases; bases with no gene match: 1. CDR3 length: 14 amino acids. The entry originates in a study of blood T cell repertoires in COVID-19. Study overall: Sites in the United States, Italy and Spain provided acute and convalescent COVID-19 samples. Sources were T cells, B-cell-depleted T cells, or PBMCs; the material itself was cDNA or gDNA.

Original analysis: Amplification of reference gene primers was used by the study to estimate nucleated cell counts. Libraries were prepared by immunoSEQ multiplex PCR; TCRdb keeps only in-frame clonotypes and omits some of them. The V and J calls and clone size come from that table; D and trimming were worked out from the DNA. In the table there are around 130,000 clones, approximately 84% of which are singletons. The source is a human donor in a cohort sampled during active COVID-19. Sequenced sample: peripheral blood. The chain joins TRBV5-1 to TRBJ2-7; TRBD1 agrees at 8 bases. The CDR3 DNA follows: TGCGCCAGCAGCTTGGTACAGGGGGCCTACGAGCAGTACTTC. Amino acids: CASSLVQGAYEQYF.